Detailed here is one T cell receptor (beta chain). The antigen is undetermined. This sample stems from a study of T-cell memory formation after mild COVID-19. Study as a whole: TCR clustering was largely donor specific. Findings and limits, study-wide: Contracting clones from day 15 to 85 had balanced CD4/CD8; later expanders favoured CD4+.

TCRdb reprocessed the 5' RACE reads via MiXCR and lists one record per CDR3 protein. This table has around 220,000 distinct CDR3 sequences, about a sixth appearing once. Trimming removed 5 bases from V and 5 bases from J; junction bases left unmatched: 8. The CDR3 is 15 residues long. Germline values: CDR1 MNHEY, CDR2 SVGAGI. The receptor was isolated from a man aged 18 to 35 who had mild COVID-19 (a few samples of this study predate the infection). Cell type and time point are not known. The sample consisted of PBMCs or a T cell subset sorted from them (not recorded which). This chain links TRBV6-5 with TRBJ2-2; TRBD1 matches at 7 bases. The CDR3 region is CASSTTGAGTGELFF. CDR3 nucleotides: TGTGCCAGCAGTACCACAGGGGCTGGAACCGGGGAGCTGTTTTTT.